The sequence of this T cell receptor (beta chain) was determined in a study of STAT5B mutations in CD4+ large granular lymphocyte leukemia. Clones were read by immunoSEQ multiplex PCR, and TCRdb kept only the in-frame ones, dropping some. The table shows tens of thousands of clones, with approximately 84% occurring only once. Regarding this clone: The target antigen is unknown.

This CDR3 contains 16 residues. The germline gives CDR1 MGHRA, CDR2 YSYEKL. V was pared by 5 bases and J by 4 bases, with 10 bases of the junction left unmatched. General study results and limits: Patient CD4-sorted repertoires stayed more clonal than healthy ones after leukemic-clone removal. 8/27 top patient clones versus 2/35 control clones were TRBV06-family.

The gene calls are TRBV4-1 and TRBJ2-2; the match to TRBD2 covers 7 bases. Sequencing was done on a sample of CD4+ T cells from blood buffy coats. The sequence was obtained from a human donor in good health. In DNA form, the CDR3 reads TGCGCCAGCAGCTCACGGACTAGATCGAGCACCGGGGAGCTGTTTTTT. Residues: CASSSRTRSSTGELFF.